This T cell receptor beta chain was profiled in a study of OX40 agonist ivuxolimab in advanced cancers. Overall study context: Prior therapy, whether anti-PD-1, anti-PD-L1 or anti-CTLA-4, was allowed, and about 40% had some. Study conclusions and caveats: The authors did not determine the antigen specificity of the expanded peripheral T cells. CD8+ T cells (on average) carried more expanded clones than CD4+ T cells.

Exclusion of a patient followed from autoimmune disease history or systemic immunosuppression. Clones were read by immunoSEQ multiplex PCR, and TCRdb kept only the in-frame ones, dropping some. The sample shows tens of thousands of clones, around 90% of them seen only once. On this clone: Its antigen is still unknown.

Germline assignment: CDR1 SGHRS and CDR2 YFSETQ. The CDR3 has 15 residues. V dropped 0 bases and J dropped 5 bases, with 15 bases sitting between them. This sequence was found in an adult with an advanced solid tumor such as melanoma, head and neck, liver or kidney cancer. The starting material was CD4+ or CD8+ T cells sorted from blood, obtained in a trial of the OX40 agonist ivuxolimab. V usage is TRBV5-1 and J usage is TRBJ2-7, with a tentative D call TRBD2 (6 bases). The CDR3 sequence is CASSLAHGRLDEQYF. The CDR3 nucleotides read TGCGCCAGCAGCTTGGCCCACGGGAGACTCGACGAGCAGTACTTC.